The 18 T cell receptor beta chains presented below share a single source sample, sequenced in a study of CD8 T cells in Susac syndrome. RNA in amounts of about 0.5 to 1 ug was reverse transcribed with random hexamers. TCRdb analysed the immunoSEQ multiplex PCR reads with MiXCR anew, one entry per CDR3 protein. Here the sample spans 95,000 to 150,000 distinct CDR3 sequences, 96% being singletons. Sequenced: CD4+ T cells from PBMCs. The receptor set was obtained from a human donor with Susac syndrome.

The rearrangement uses TRBV20-1 and TRBJ2-5, with D maybe TRBD2 (5 bases). Germline lookup yields CDR1 DFQATT and CDR2 SNEGSKA (reference sequence). The CDR3 sequence is 16 residues long. V was shortened by 0 bases and J by 0 bases, with 14 bases between the two germline ends. CDR3 amino acids: CSARDMAGQYQETQYF. CDR3 DNA sequence: TGCAGTGCTAGAGATATGGCGGGCCAGTACCAAGAGACCCAGTACTTC.

The rearrangement uses TRBV5-5 and TRBJ2-2; 11 bases fit TRBD2. Germline loops: CDR1 SGHKS, CDR2 YYEKEE (reference sequence). The CDR3 is 17 residues long. Trimming cost V 5 bases and J 1 base; bases outside gene matches: 7. The CDR3, as DNA: TGTGCCAGCAGGCCGACTAGCGGGACCAGGAACACCGGGGAGCTGTTTTTT. Protein: CASRPTSGTRNTGELFF.

The V call is TRBV5-1, the J call TRBJ2-5, with D perhaps TRBD1 (6 bases). With 1 base removed from V and 2 bases from J, the gap between germline ends came to 21 bases. This CDR3 comprises 18 residues. Germline V lookup: CDR1 SGHRS, CDR2 YFSETQ. The CDR3 nucleotides are TGCGCCAGCAGCTTGTATCCCTTACAGGGTCGGGGTCAAGAGACCCAGTACTTC. Amino acid sequence: CASSLYPLQGRGQETQYF.

In nucleotides, the CDR3 is TGCAGTGCTTCCCAACTAGGGGGCGGAGAGACCCAGTACTTC. It translates to CSASQLGGGETQYF. The chain combines TRBV20-1 with TRBJ2-5; TRBD1 matches at 7 bases. There are 14 residues in the CDR3. Per the germline V gene, CDR1 is DFQATT and CDR2 is SNEGSKA (reference sequence). V lost 5 bases, J lost 4 bases, and 10 bases stayed unmatched.

The V and J genes are TRBV28 and TRBJ1-2, with unresolved D. Trimming stripped 6 bases from V and 2 bases from J, with 7 bases between. CDR1 is MDHEN, CDR2 SYDVKM, per germline. The CDR3 length is 12 residues. This CDR3 reads CASRGGNYGYTF. CDR3 nucleotides: TGTGCCAGCAGGGGAGGGAACTATGGCTACACCTTC.

The chain couples TRBV5-4 to TRBJ2-1; tentatively, D is TRBD1 (5 bases). The germline gives CDR1 SGHNT, CDR2 YYREEE (reference sequence). The CDR3 covers 15 residues. V lost 4 bases and J 6 bases, leaving 17 bases between the germline ends. CDR3 amino acids: CASSPSADIGNEQFF. The CDR3 DNA reads TGTGCCAGCAGCCCCTCGGCGGACATCGGCAATGAGCAGTTCTTC.

V and J are TRBV5-6 and TRBJ2-5; tentatively, D is TRBD2 (5 bases). CDR1 and CDR2 (germline): SGHDT, YYEEEE. This CDR3 comprises 14 residues. Trimming cost V 5 bases and J 5 bases, with 16 bases left between them. The CDR3 nucleotides read TGTGCCAGCAGTGGAGGCAGCGTGATGGAGACCCAGTACTTC. This translates into CASSGGSVMETQYF. The variable domain in full, with the rest retrieved from reference TRBV5-6 and TRBJ2-5, is DAGVTQSPTHLIKTRGQQVTLRCSPKSGHDTVSWYQQALGQGPQFIFQYYEEEERQRGNFPDRFSGHQFPNYSSELNVNALLLGDSALYLCASSGGSVMETQYFGPGTRLLVL.

The chain employs TRBV20-1 and TRBJ2-1, with TRBD2 as a possible D gene (6 bases). This CDR3 region has 14 residues. The germline V gene encodes CDR1 DFQATT and CDR2 SNEGSKA (reference sequence). The V end was cut by 6 bases, the J end by 6 bases, with 18 bases between. The CDR3 DNA follows: TGCAGTGCCGTTGGGGGGAGGTCGGTCAATGAGCAGTTCTTC. It is translated as CSAVGGRSVNEQFF.

J is TRBJ2-1 and V is TRBV4-1, with D unresolved. The germline gives CDR1 MGHRA, CDR2 YSYEKL. With 0 bases removed from V and 7 bases from J, the gap between germline ends came to 13 bases. The length of the CDR3 is 15 residues. The CDR3 DNA reads as TGCGCCAGCAGCCAAGATGGGCTAGGTCAGAATGAGCAGTTCTTC. Its translation is CASSQDGLGQNEQFF.

This chain uses TRBV29-1 with TRBJ2-5, with D tentatively TRBD2 (5 bases). CDR3 length equals 14 residues. The germline gives CDR1 SQVTM, CDR2 ANQGSEA. Trimming shortened V by 4 bases and J by 2 bases, and 14 bases separated the two germline ends. The CDR3 DNA sequence: TGCAGCGTTGTGAGCGGATTTAAACAAGAGACCCAGTACTTC. Its protein is CSVVSGFKQETQYF. The full variable domain, in which reference TRBV29-1 and TRBJ2-5 provide the parts outside the CDR3, is SAVISQKPSRDICQRGTSLTIQCQVDSQVTMMFWYRQQPGQSLTLIATANQGSEATYESGFVIDKFPISRPNLTFSTLTVSNMSPEDSSIYLCSVVSGFKQETQYFGPGTRLLVL.

This clonotype has just one count. The J gene is TRBJ1-3, the V gene TRBV12-3 or TRBV12-4; no reliable D call. The CDR3 loop spans 17 amino acids. V was clipped by 5 bases and J by 0 bases, with 17 bases between them. CDR3 DNA: TGTGCCAGCAGTAGAGCGCGAGGGCCCTACTCTGGAAACACCATATATTTT. It translates to CASSRARGPYSGNTIYF.

The V call is TRBV7-2, the J call TRBJ2-7; 9 positions match TRBD1. The germline V gene has CDR1 SGHTA and CDR2 FQGNSA. This CDR3 is built from 14 residues. With V trimmed by 1 base and J by 3 bases, 1 base remained unmatched. The CDR3 protein is CASSLGGQGYEQYF. CDR3 in DNA: TGTGCCAGCAGCTTAGGGGGACAGGGCTACGAGCAGTACTTC.

In its sample, this clonotype was seen once. The chain combines TRBV29-1 with TRBJ2-4, with D perhaps matching TRBD2 (5 bases). Trimming took off 4 bases at V and 6 bases at J, with 10 bases between the two ends. This CDR3 comprises 12 residues. In germline, CDR1 is SQVTM, CDR2 ANQGSEA. CDR3 sequence: CSVGEGSNIQYF. The CDR3 bases are TGCAGCGTTGGCGAGGGTTCAAACATTCAGTACTTC.

The CDR3: CASSLLGGRADDTQYF. CDR3 coding DNA: TGTGCCAGCAGCTTACTTGGCGGGAGGGCGGATGATACGCAGTATTTT. The genes are TRBV11-2 and TRBJ2-3, with TRBD2 matching over 9 bases. The CDR3 has 16 residues. J was trimmed by 6 bases and V by 2 bases; bases with no gene match: 9. Germline V gene sequence: CDR1 SGHAT, CDR2 FQNNGV.

The chain joins TRBV4-3 to TRBJ2-2; no clear D gene. Trimming shortened V by 1 base and J by 3 bases, and 9 bases separated the two germline ends. The CDR3 is 15 residues long. Germline values: CDR1 LGHNA, CDR2 YSLEER. The CDR3 protein is CASSQVPVYTGELFF. DNA for the CDR3: TGCGCCAGCAGCCAAGTGCCTGTATACACCGGGGAGCTGTTTTTT.

The rearrangement uses TRBV30 and TRBJ1-3; 7 bases are shared with TRBD1. J lost 2 bases, V lost 5 bases, and 6 bases had no gene match. Germline CDR1 is GTSNPN and CDR2 is SVGIG (reference sequence). CDR3 size: 14 residues. CDR3 nucleotide sequence: TGTGCCTGGTGCCGGGACAGCCCTGGAAACACCATATATTTT. Translating gives CAWCRDSPGNTIYF.

The chain recombines TRBV28 with TRBJ2-3, with D possibly TRBD2 on 6 matching bases. The CDR3 runs to 15 residues. The germline gives CDR1 MDHEN, CDR2 SYDVKM. The V end lost 6 bases, the J end lost 3 bases, and 16 bases lay between the germline ends. The CDR3 here is CASSLAGYGTDTQYF. In DNA form, the CDR3 reads TGTGCCAGCAGCCTCGCGGGGTATGGGACAGATACGCAGTATTTT.

This sequence joins TRBV20-1 and TRBJ2-6, with D possibly TRBD1 on 5 matching bases. Germline CDR1 reads DFQATT; CDR2 reads SNEGSKA (reference sequence). This CDR3 contains 15 residues. V was trimmed by 3 bases and J by 0 bases, leaving 9 bases between them. This CDR3 is CSARTANSGANVLTF. CDR3 nucleotides: TGCAGTGCTAGGACAGCAAACTCTGGGGCCAACGTCCTGACTTTC.